The entry that follows covers one TCR beta chain sequence. Its target is unknown. Only in-frame clones appear in the TCRdb table, and some are missing; sequencing was by immunoSEQ multiplex PCR. Of tens of thousands of clones in the sample, roughly 91% are singletons; the top ten hold over 4.5%. The data belong to a study of graft-versus-host responses after intestinal transplantation. Study details: Transplant types were multivisceral, liver-intestinal, or isolated intestinal. Every one of the recipients received anti-thymocyte globulin induction and afterwards took tacrolimus and steroids for approximately three years.

Study-wide points: Early after transplant, HvG clones declined as circulating GvH clones peaked.

Germline CDR1 LGHNT, CDR2 FRNRAP. The CDR3 is 18 amino acids. V lost 0 bases and J lost 5; bases outside the gene matches: 11. The V call is TRBV12-5, the J call TRBJ2-3; 10 bases line up with TRBD2. The source of this sequence is a human patient who received an intestinal transplant, so some T cells may come from the graft donor. Sequencing used PBMCs, obtained approximately 740 days after a first intestinal transplant, on the day of a second. Here the CDR3 DNA reads TGTGCTAGTGGTTTGGTACGTAGTGGGCTAGCGGGAGAAGATACGCAGTATTTT. It specifies CASGLVRSGLAGEDTQYF.